Presented here are 30 T cell receptor beta chains from one specimen sequenced in a study of control samples from healthy donors and cancer patients. The data were produced by immunoSEQ multiplex PCR, yet TCRdb's version contains in-frame clones alone and is incomplete. The sample records fewer than 100,000 clones, approximately 78% being singletons. Sequenced: blood. All receptors come from a woman in her sixties or seventies in good health.

V and J are TRBV18 and TRBJ1-1; tentatively, D is TRBD1 (6 bases). Per the germline V gene, CDR1 is KGHSH and CDR2 is LQKENI. The CDR3 contains 16 residues. Between the trimmed V and J ends, which lost 2 bases and 0 bases, there was a span of 13 bases. DNA of the CDR3: TGTGCCAGCTCACCAAGTGGTGGGGGCATGAACACTGAAGCTTTCTTT. Its protein product is CASSPSGGGMNTEAFF.

This clone was recorded a few times. This rearrangement joins TRBV5-5 to TRBJ2-7; D is unresolved. V was pared by 2 bases and J by 0 bases, with 9 bases between. This CDR3 is built from 14 residues. Germline assignment: CDR1 SGHKS and CDR2 YYEKEE (reference sequence). The CDR3 DNA follows: TGTGCCAGCAGCTTCCGCCTGAACTCCTACGAGCAGTACTTC. Translating it yields CASSFRLNSYEQYF.

The V call is TRBV12-3 or TRBV12-4, the J call TRBJ1-4; a possible D gene is TRBD1 (6 bases). The CDR3 covers 12 residues. Trimming removed 7 bases at V and 7 bases at J, with 10 bases between. The CDR3 DNA reads TGTGCCAGCAACAGGGTTGGTGAAAAACTGTTTTTT. Translation gives CASNRVGEKLFF.

The chain carries TRBV29-1 and TRBJ2-1; 10 bases match TRBD1. In germline, CDR1 is SQVTM, CDR2 ANQGSEA. This CDR3 contains 17 residues. V lost 6 bases, J lost 7 bases, and 18 bases stayed unmatched. This CDR3 is CSVPSGGLGQGSNEQFF. DNA of the CDR3: TGCAGCGTACCTTCGGGGGGCTTGGGACAGGGGTCGAATGAGCAGTTCTTC.

V and J are TRBV5-1 and TRBJ2-7; D remains unclear. Deletions cut 0 bases from V and 4 bases from J, with 5 bases between. The CDR3 loop spans 12 amino acids. Germline assignment: CDR1 SGHRS and CDR2 YFSETQ. The chain's CDR3 is CASSLDGYEQYF. The DNA of the CDR3 is TGCGCCAGCAGCTTGGACGGGTACGAGCAGTACTTC.

The chain carries TRBV2 and TRBJ1-5, with D unresolved. The V end lost 2 bases, the J end lost 5 bases, and 7 bases lay between the germline ends. Germline CDR1 and CDR2: SNHLY and FYNNEI. There are 13 residues in the CDR3. The DNA of the CDR3 is TGTGCCAGCAGTGAATGGGGAGATCAGCCCCAGCATTTT. It translates to CASSEWGDQPQHF.

This CDR3 reads CASSPGLAVGSYEQYF. The CDR3 nucleotides are TGTGCCAGCTCACCGGGACTAGCGGTAGGCTCCTACGAGCAGTACTTC. J is TRBJ2-7 and V is TRBV18; 11 nucleotides agree with TRBD2. The CDR3 spans 16 residues. The J segment lost 0 bases and the V segment lost 3 bases, leaving 4 bases of the junction unmatched. Germline CDR1 is KGHSH and CDR2 is LQKENI.

The chain is built from TRBV10-3 and TRBJ1-2, with D possibly being TRBD1 (6 bases). CDR1 ENHRY and CDR2 SYGVKD come from the germline V gene. The V gene lost 4 bases and the J gene lost 4 bases, with 10 bases spanning the gap. The CDR3 contains 13 residues. The CDR3 is CAISVGAIYGYTF. The DNA of the CDR3 is TGTGCCATCAGTGTGGGGGCAATCTATGGCTACACCTTC.

The J gene is TRBJ1-2, the V gene TRBV4-1; TRBD1 matches at 7 bases. The CDR3 is 18 residues long. J lost 5 bases, V lost 6 bases, and 21 bases had no gene match. Germline CDR1 and CDR2: MGHRA and YSYEKL. CDR3 DNA: TGCGCCAGCAGTCAATCTCTTGTAAGGGGGCCATCACGATATGGCTACACCTTC. Encoded protein: CASSQSLVRGPSRYGYTF.

The V call is TRBV4-1, the J call TRBJ2-5, with D possibly TRBD2 on 6 matching bases. Trimming cost V 1 base and J 7 bases, with 16 bases left between them. Looked up from germline, CDR1 is MGHRA and CDR2 is YSYEKL. This CDR3 has 15 amino acids. CDR3 in DNA: TGCGCCAGCAGCCAAGCCGGGCAGCCGGAGGGGACCCAGTACTTC. Translated: CASSQAGQPEGTQYF.

The genes are TRBV6-1 and TRBJ1-5; D ambiguous. Germline V gene lookup returns CDR1 MNHNS and CDR2 SASEGT. This CDR3 has 13 amino acids. Trimming took off 0 bases at V and 7 bases at J, with 7 bases between the two ends. CDR3 sequence: CASSEALAQPQHF. The DNA for the CDR3 is TGTGCCAGCAGTGAAGCGCTAGCACAGCCCCAGCATTTT.

This chain joins TRBV19 and TRBJ1-6, with TRBD1 matching 8 bases. Per the germline V gene, CDR1 is LNHDA and CDR2 is SQIVND (reference sequence). The CDR3 extends over 17 amino acids. The trim removed 5 bases at V and 7 bases at J, leaving 13 bases unmatched. The CDR3 region is CASSDPQTGVTNSPLHF. DNA for the CDR3: TGTGCCAGTAGTGATCCTCAGACAGGGGTTACAAATTCACCCCTCCACTTT.

The chain is built from TRBV19 and TRBJ2-3; D is ambiguous. Looked up from germline, CDR1 is LNHDA and CDR2 is SQIVND (reference sequence). The CDR3 consists of 14 residues. The V and J ends lost 4 bases and 4 bases respectively, with 12 bases between them. Here the CDR3 reads CASSKGKVADTQYF. The CDR3 nucleotides are TGTGCCAGTAGTAAGGGAAAGGTCGCAGATACGCAGTATTTT. The full variable domain, completed using reference TRBV19 and TRBJ2-3, is DGGITQSPKYLFRKEGQNVTLSCEQNLNHDAMYWYRQDPGQGLRLIYYSQIVNDFQKGDIAEGYSVSREKKESFPLTVTSAQKNPTAFYLCASSKGKVADTQYFGPGTRLTVL.

The chain combines TRBV6-5 with TRBJ2-5; 8 bases map to TRBD2. Per germline, CDR1 MNHEY and CDR2 SVGAGI. This CDR3 contains 14 residues. Trimming cost V 5 bases and J 4 bases; bases outside gene matches: 6. CDR3 coding DNA: TGTGCCAGCAGTCCCTTACGGGGGGGAGAGACCCAGTACTTC. Its translation: CASSPLRGGETQYF.

CDR3 nucleotides: TGTGCCACCGACAGGATGAGGGATACGCAGTATTTT. Amino acid sequence: CATDRMRDTQYF. This rearrangement joins TRBV6-5 to TRBJ2-3; the D gene is possibly TRBD1 (6 bases). CDR1 is MNHEY and CDR2 is SVGAGI in the germline V gene. V lost 10 bases, J lost 6 bases, and 14 bases lay in between. The CDR3 is made up of 12 amino acids.

This rearrangement joins TRBV7-9 to TRBJ2-1; no firm D call. The length of the CDR3 is 17 residues. Per the germline V gene, CDR1 is SEHNR and CDR2 is FQNEAQ (reference sequence). V shed 5 bases and J shed 1 base, with 18 bases lying between them. As DNA, the CDR3 is TGTGCCAGCAGCATCACGACCCCCAGTTGGTCCTACAATGAGCAGTTCTTC. Protein product: CASSITTPSWSYNEQFF. The full variable domain, with the rest looked up from reference TRBV7-9 and TRBJ2-1, is DTGVSQNPRHKITKRGQNVTFRCDPISEHNRLYWYRQTLGQGPEFLTYFQNEAQLEKSRLLSDRFSAERPKGSFSTLEIQRTEQGDSAMYLCASSITTPSWSYNEQFFGPGTRLTVL.

This chain uses TRBV5-4 with TRBJ2-1; 11 nucleotides line up with TRBD1. The V gene end was trimmed by 4 bases and the J gene end by 3 bases; junction bases not matched to a gene: 6. Germline V gene lookup returns CDR1 SGHNT and CDR2 YYREEE (reference sequence). The CDR3 is 16 residues long. The CDR3 here is CASSRGGQGGYNEQFF. Written as DNA, the CDR3 is TGTGCCAGCAGCCGTGGGGGACAGGGGGGCTACAATGAGCAGTTCTTC. Full variable domain (rest looked up from reference TRBV5-4 and TRBJ2-1): ETGVTQSPTHLIKTRGQQVTLRCSSQSGHNTVSWYQQALGQGPQFIFQYYREEENGRGNFPPRFSGLQFPNYSSELNVNALELDDSALYLCASSRGGQGGYNEQFFGPGTRLTVL.

The genes are TRBV5-1 and TRBJ1-1; the match to TRBD1 covers 9 bases. CDR1 is SGHRS and CDR2 is YFSETQ in the germline V gene. Unmatched junction bases numbered 5, after V lost 4 bases and J lost 4 bases. This CDR3 comprises 14 residues. The CDR3 sequence: CASSRTGGRTEAFF. The DNA for the CDR3 is TGCGCCAGCAGCCGCACAGGGGGCCGCACTGAAGCTTTCTTT.

The chain is built from TRBV11-2 and TRBJ1-6; 8 nucleotides match TRBD1. The junction had 8 bases not matched to a gene; V was cut back by 6 bases and J by 10 bases. Looked up from germline, CDR1 is SGHAT and CDR2 is FQNNGV. This CDR3 comprises 14 residues. The CDR3: CASRDDRGASPLHF. The DNA for the CDR3 is TGTGCCAGCAGGGATGACAGGGGAGCCTCACCCCTCCACTTT.

In regard to this clone: Relative to the germline gene, one junction end is altered; a read error may explain this. The chain uses TRBV19 and TRBJ2-5, with TRBD1 identical over 10 bases. From germline, CDR1 is LNHDA and CDR2 SQIVND (reference sequence). There are 15 residues in the CDR3. The chain's CDR3 is CASSLDRGHQETQYF. The CDR3 DNA is TGTGCCAGTAGTCTAGACAGGGGGCACCAAGAGACCCAGTACTTC.

The genes are TRBV28 and TRBJ1-5; perhaps TRBD1 as D (6 bases). Germline V gene sequence: CDR1 MDHEN, CDR2 SYDVKM. The CDR3 runs 15 residues. V was trimmed by 7 bases and J by 2 bases, leaving 15 bases between them. In DNA form, the CDR3 reads TGTGCCAGCACCCCCACAGGGTTGGGCAATCAGCCCCAGCATTTT. Translation: CASTPTGLGNQPQHF.

The V and J genes are TRBV5-1 and TRBJ1-6; TRBD1 aligns across 7 bases. V lost 0 bases to trimming and J lost 8 bases; unmatched junction nucleotides: 5. Germline CDR1 SGHRS, CDR2 YFSETQ. There are 15 residues in the CDR3. The CDR3 DNA sequence: TGCGCCAGCAGCTTGGGGACAGGCGATTATTCACCCCTCCACTTT. The encoded protein is CASSLGTGDYSPLHF. The whole variable domain, filled in from reference TRBV5-1 and TRBJ1-6, reads KAGVTQTPRYLIKTRGQQVTLSCSPISGHRSVSWYQQTPGQGLQFLFEYFSETQRNKGNFPGRFSGRQFSNSRSEMNVSTLELGDSALYLCASSLGTGDYSPLHFGNGTRLTVT.

The CDR3 coding sequence is TGCGCCAGCAGCTTGGAAGGCTCAGGGGGTACCGGGGAGCTGTTTTTT. This codes for CASSLEGSGGTGELFF. The chain combines TRBV5-1 with TRBJ2-2; 7 nucleotides agree with TRBD1. The CDR3 has 16 residues. J lost 5 bases, V lost 0 bases, and 7 bases had no gene match. Looked up from germline, CDR1 is SGHRS and CDR2 is YFSETQ.

The rearrangement links TRBV6-6 to TRBJ1-6, with 7 positions matching TRBD1. CDR1 and CDR2 from the germline V gene are MNHNY and SVGAGI (reference sequence). The J segment lost 7 bases and the V segment lost 10 bases, leaving 13 bases of the junction unmatched. The CDR3 has 15 amino acids. CDR3 coding DNA: TGTGCCACCCCGGTCCTAGACAGGGCCAATTCACCCCTCCACTTT. Translated: CATPVLDRANSPLHF.

V and J are TRBV5-1 and TRBJ2-7; 8 bases align to TRBD1. V was clipped by 4 bases and J by 3 bases; unmatched bases: 6. The CDR3 runs to 14 residues. Germline lookup yields CDR1 SGHRS and CDR2 YFSETQ. The CDR3 DNA follows: TGCGCCAGCAGCCAATGGACAGGGAACTACGAGCAGTACTTC. Its protein is CASSQWTGNYEQYF.

This chain links TRBV5-1 with TRBJ1-6, with D unclear. V gave up 0 bases and J gave up 10 bases, with 17 bases separating them. CDR1 is SGHRS and CDR2 is YFSETQ in the germline V gene. This CDR3 region has 16 residues. CDR3 coding DNA: TGCGCCAGCAGCTTGGAGGCAGGAATGACCGGCTCACCCCTCCACTTT. Its protein product is CASSLEAGMTGSPLHF.

Relative to its sample, this clone is medium-sized. The chain is built from TRBV6-5 and TRBJ2-7, with 9 bases lining up with TRBD1. The germline gives CDR1 MNHEY, CDR2 SVGAGI. The V segment lost 0 bases and the J segment 1 base; nucleotides outside the gene matches: 4. There are 16 residues in the CDR3. The CDR3 sequence is CASSYSGQGSSYEQYF. The CDR3 DNA sequence: TGTGCCAGCAGTTACTCGGGACAGGGATCTTCCTACGAGCAGTACTTC.

V usage is TRBV13 and J usage is TRBJ2-5, with 8 positions matching TRBD2. Losses at the gene ends were 5 bases for V and 5 bases for J; bases not matched to a gene: 7. This CDR3 spans 14 amino acids. Germline V gene lookup returns CDR1 PRHDT and CDR2 FYEKMQ (reference sequence). The CDR3: CASSPSGLGETQYF. CDR3 bases: TGTGCCAGCAGCCCGTCGGGACTAGGGGAGACCCAGTACTTC.

The chain couples TRBV4-1 to TRBJ1-6, with 8 positions matching TRBD1. Germline CDR1 MGHRA, CDR2 YSYEKL. The CDR3 length is 17 residues. Losses at the gene ends were 3 bases for V and 4 bases for J; bases not matched to a gene: 8. CDR3 amino acids: CASSHDRQGRYNSPLHF. Written as DNA, the CDR3 is TGCGCCAGCAGCCATGATAGACAGGGGCGATATAATTCACCCCTCCACTTT.

DNA of the CDR3: TGTGCCAGCAGCATCCGACAGGGGGAGCAGTACTTC. This sequence encodes CASSIRQGEQYF. This chain connects TRBV5-6 to TRBJ2-7; 8 nucleotides align to TRBD1. CDR3 length: 12 residues. J gave up 7 bases and V 4 bases, and 4 bases lay outside the gene matches. Looked up from germline, CDR1 is SGHDT and CDR2 is YYEEEE.